The sequence of this T cell receptor (beta chain) was determined in a study of CD8+ T cells in alopecia areata. cDNA prepared by RNA extraction and subsequent reverse transcription served as the template for sequencing. Repertoires were generated with immunoSEQ multiplex PCR, while TCRdb's copy carries only in-frame clones and drops some. The sample yields around 120,000 clones, 55% to 65% seen once. CDR1 is SQVTM, CDR2 ANQGSEA, per germline. The germline V and J ends were trimmed by 2 bases and 2 bases, with 6 bases remaining between them. This CDR3 contains 12 residues. The rearrangement links TRBV29-1 to TRBJ1-2; D gene uncertain. This clonotype was sampled from a human donor in good health. Sequencing input: CD4+ T cells sorted from blood. CDR3 residues: CSVERTNYGYTF. In nucleotides, the CDR3 is TGCAGCGTTGAACGTACCAACTATGGCTACACCTTC. Using reference TRBV29-1 and TRBJ1-2 for the parts outside the CDR3, the full variable domain is SAVISQKPSRDICQRGTSLTIQCQVDSQVTMMFWYRQQPGQSLTLIATANQGSEATYESGFVIDKFPISRPNLTFSTLTVSNMSPEDSSIYLCSVERTNYGYTFGSGTRLTVV.